The clone carrying this TCR beta chain was counted a few times. The data derive from a study of cytomegalovirus exposure and HLA in healthy donors. PCR used 60 Vbeta primers and 13 Jbeta primers. Data came from immunoSEQ multiplex PCR; TCRdb stores just in-frame clones and leaves some out. The sample has about 160,000 clones; around nine tenths are singletons. The ends were cut back, 0 bases at V and 4 bases at J, with 7 bases in the middle. This CDR3 is 14 amino acids long. Per germline, CDR1 LGHNA and CDR2 YSLEER. Input material: PBMCs. The chain uses TRBV4-3 and TRBJ1-5; D is uncertain. The sequence was obtained from a woman aged 25-40 years in good health and CMV-seronegative. CDR3: CASSQERRNQPQHF. The CDR3 nucleotides are TGCGCCAGCAGCCAAGAGAGGAGGAATCAGCCCCAGCATTTT.